This TCR beta chain was identified in a study of T cells expressing NK-cell markers. As concerns this clonotype: Its antigen is as yet unknown.

Template switching by 5'RACE with UMIs generated the TCR beta cDNA. TCRdb re-called the 5' RACE reads; one entry per CDR3 protein, DNA not given. The sample includes approximately 550,000 distinct CDR3 sequences. Study findings and constraints: As a fraction of CD8+ T cells, dominant NKG2C+ clonotypes reached about 1.0-7.0% in more than five donors.

The CDR3 sequence is 18 residues long. Germline V gene lookup returns CDR1 MRHNA and CDR2 SNTAGT. This rearrangement joins TRBV6-4 to TRBJ2-1; the D call from TCRdb, TRBD2, cannot be confirmed without DNA. The receptor was derived from a man younger than 30 in good health. Sample: blood T cells: a sorted CD56 or NKG2C T cell subset, CD4+ or CD8+ T cells, or bulk PBMC T cells (not recorded which). CDR3 loop: CASRDRELGLAGDNEQFF.